This T cell receptor (beta chain) stems from a study of tissue T cells after allogeneic stem cell transplantation. The CDR3 contains 11 residues. V was cut by 8 bases and J by 4 bases, with 8 bases left in between. Germline V gene data show CDR1 as SQVTM and CDR2 as ANQGSEA. Sequencing was performed with immunoSEQ multiplex PCR; in TCRdb, only in-frame clones are kept and a portion is missing. The top ten hold about an eighth of the sample, which has some 11,000 clones, approximately 63% seen once. General observations from the study: Some tissue clones might be persisting host cells; their alloreactivity or antigen specificity was not determined.

Autopsy tissues included GI tract, liver, skin and lymphoid organs. This clone is a singleton in its sample. The antigen is unknown. The receptor comes from a woman aged 18-49 years with breast cancer. The source was tissue from the right colon, collected at autopsy. The chain links TRBV29-1 to TRBJ2-2; D unclear. The CDR3 coding sequence is TGCAGCATGACTGTCACCGGGGAGCTGTTTTTT. Translation: CSMTVTGELFF.